Sequencing of this TCR beta chain was carried out in a study of cytomegalovirus exposure and HLA in healthy donors. General study results and limits: Some V segments, including TRBV6-2 and TRBV6-3, were excluded as indistinguishable. Most of the CMV-associated TCR beta chains (in a later analysis) appeared to be HLA-restricted. Compared with the approximately 680-donor mean, an Asian-associated ancestry cluster reportedly had fewer N-insertions, according to a later analysis.

V dropped 0 bases and J dropped 1; count of bases not matched to a gene: 1. The CDR3 length is 16 residues. CDR1 is SGHKS, CDR2 YYEKEE, per germline (reference sequence). The PCR was carried out with 60 Vbeta primers and 13 Jbeta primers. Assay: immunoSEQ multiplex PCR; the TCRdb copy retains only in-frame clones and omits some. The data hold about 110,000 clones, with 74% observed a single time. Notes on this clone: What it recognizes is unknown.

Sequenced material: PBMCs. The sequence came from a man aged 45-65 years in good health and CMV-seropositive. The V call is TRBV5-5, the J call TRBJ1-3; 10 bases map to TRBD1. As DNA, the CDR3 is TGTGCCAGCAGCTTGGAGGGACAGGGGTCTGGAAACACCATATATTTT. Translation gives CASSLEGQGSGNTIYF.